Listed below are T cell receptor beta chains from one sample, sequenced in a study of shared clonotypes between healthy human individuals. Method: immunoSEQ multiplex PCR; TCRdb's copy keeps in-frame clones and lacks some. The sample records 2 million to 2.5 million clones, 90% to 97% being singletons. Specimen: naive CD4+ T cells sorted from blood. These receptors came from a man aged 18 to 30 in good health. Each CDR3 is given with its conserved first and last residue. The D gene is left open where the match is weak. Rows may omit the clone size; those that give it use once, few, many or a size class.

d_call | j_call | v_call | clone_size | cdr3_nt | cdr3_aa
- | TRBJ2-1 | TRBV7-9 | - | TGTGCCAGCAGCTTCCATGGGCAGACGAATGAGCAGTTCTTC | CASSFHGQTNEQFF
- | TRBJ2-5 | TRBV11-2 | once | TGTGCCAGCAGCTTAGCGGGCGGGCCCTCCCAAGAGACCCAGTACTTC | CASSLAGGPSQETQYF
- | TRBJ1-2 | TRBV7-2 | - | TGTGCCAGCAGCTTAGCGACAGGAAACTATGGCTACACCTTC | CASSLATGNYGYTF
- | TRBJ2-5 | TRBV25-1 | - | TGTGCCTTTCCGAAACCCTTGTGGGAGACCCAGTACTTC | CAFPKPLWETQYF
- | TRBJ1-1 | TRBV30 | many | TGTGCCTGGAGGGAAGGGAGAACTGAAGCTTTCTTT | CAWREGRTEAFF
- | TRBJ1-5 | TRBV10-3 | - | TGTGCCATCAGTGCCGGGCTAGGGAATAATCAGCCCCAGCATTTT | CAISAGLGNNQPQHF
- | TRBJ2-2 | TRBV4-1 | once | TGCGCCAGCAGCTCGGATCGGGGCCGAGGTTGGGGCACCGGGGAGCTGTTTTTT | CASSSDRGRGWGTGELFF
- | TRBJ2-3 | TRBV5-1 | - | TGCGCCAGCAGCTTGGGACCCTATACGCAGTATTTT | CASSLGPYTQYF
- | TRBJ1-3 | TRBV5-6 | - | TGTGCCAGCAGCTATGCCCCGATCCCTGGAAACACCATATATTTT | CASSYAPIPGNTIYF
- | TRBJ2-7 | TRBV6-1 | - | TGTGCCAGCAACCGCCCCGAACGAAACTCCTACGAGCAGTACTTC | CASNRPERNSYEQYF
TRBD2 | TRBJ2-7 | TRBV29-1 | - | TGCAGCGCGGGGACTAGCGGGAGCTACGAGCAGTACTTC | CSAGTSGSYEQYF
TRBD1 | TRBJ1-1 | TRBV7-3 | - | TGTGCCAGCAGCTTAAGGGGACAGATCGCTGAAGCTTTCTTT | CASSLRGQIAEAFF
TRBD1 | TRBJ1-4 | TRBV5-1 | - | TGCGCCAGCAGCCCCCGCCGAACTGGGACAGGGTCGCTAACTAATGAAAAACTGTTTTTT | CASSPRRTGTGSLTNEKLFF
- | TRBJ2-3 | TRBV12-5 | - | TGTGCTAGTGGTCCCCTTTCTAGCGCCGACACAGATACGCAGTATTTT | CASGPLSSADTDTQYF
- | TRBJ1-1 | TRBV18 | - | TGTGCCAGCTCACCAGGGGGGGTCGGACTGAACACTGAAGCTTTCTTT | CASSPGGVGLNTEAFF
TRBD1 | TRBJ2-5 | TRBV5-1 | - | TGCGCCAGCAGTTATGGGGACAGCCAAGAGACCCAGTACTTC | CASSYGDSQETQYF
- | TRBJ2-1 | TRBV4-3 | - | TGCGCCAGCAGCCAAGATTCCGGGGGCCGTCTGTTCTTC | CASSQDSGGRLFF
- | TRBJ2-5 | TRBV7-9 | - | TGTGCCAGCAGCTTATCGGACAGACAAGAGACCCAGTACTTC | CASSLSDRQETQYF
- | TRBJ2-1 | TRBV19 | - | TGTGCCAGTACCTTCCGACACGCTCCCTACAATGAGCAGTTCTTC | CASTFRHAPYNEQFF
- | TRBJ1-6 | TRBV9 | - | TGTGCCAGCAGCGCCTTAGGGGTTGGGAATTCACCCCTCCACTTT | CASSALGVGNSPLHF
- | TRBJ2-7 | TRBV4-1 | - | TGCGCCAGCAGCCATCTATCCGCCTACGAGCAGTACTTC | CASSHLSAYEQYF
- | TRBJ2-7 | TRBV14 | once | TGTGCCAGCAGCCAATCCCCGCAAGCTTACGAGCAGTACTTC | CASSQSPQAYEQYF